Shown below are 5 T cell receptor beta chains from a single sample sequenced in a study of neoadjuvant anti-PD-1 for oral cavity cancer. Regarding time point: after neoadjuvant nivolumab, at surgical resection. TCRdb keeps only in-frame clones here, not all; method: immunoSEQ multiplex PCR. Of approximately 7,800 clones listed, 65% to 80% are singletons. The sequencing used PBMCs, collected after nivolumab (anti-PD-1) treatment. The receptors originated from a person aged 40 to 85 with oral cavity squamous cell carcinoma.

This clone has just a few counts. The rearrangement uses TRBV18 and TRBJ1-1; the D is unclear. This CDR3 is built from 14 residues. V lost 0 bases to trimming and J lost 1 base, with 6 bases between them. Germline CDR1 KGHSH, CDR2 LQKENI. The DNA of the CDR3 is TGTGCCAGCTCACCACCTCAACAGAACACTGAAGCTTTCTTT. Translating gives CASSPPQQNTEAFF.

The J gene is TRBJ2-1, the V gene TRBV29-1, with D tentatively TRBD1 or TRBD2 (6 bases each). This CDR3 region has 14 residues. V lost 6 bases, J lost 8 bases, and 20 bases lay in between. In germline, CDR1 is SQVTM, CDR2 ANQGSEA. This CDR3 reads CSVSQGGTTDEQFF. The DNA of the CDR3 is TGCAGCGTCTCACAAGGGGGGACGACGGATGAGCAGTTCTTC.

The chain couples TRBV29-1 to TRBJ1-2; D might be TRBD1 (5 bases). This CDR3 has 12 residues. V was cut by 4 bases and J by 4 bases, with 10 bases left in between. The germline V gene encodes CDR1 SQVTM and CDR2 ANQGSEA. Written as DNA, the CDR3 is TGCAGCGTTGGTGACAGACTCTATGGCTACACCTTC. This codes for CSVGDRLYGYTF.

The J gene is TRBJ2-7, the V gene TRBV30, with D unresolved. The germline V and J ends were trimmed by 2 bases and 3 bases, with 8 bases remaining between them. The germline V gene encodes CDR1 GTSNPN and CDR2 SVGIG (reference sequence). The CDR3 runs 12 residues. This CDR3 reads CAWSTPYYEQYF. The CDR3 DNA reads TGTGCCTGGAGTACCCCTTACTACGAGCAGTACTTC.

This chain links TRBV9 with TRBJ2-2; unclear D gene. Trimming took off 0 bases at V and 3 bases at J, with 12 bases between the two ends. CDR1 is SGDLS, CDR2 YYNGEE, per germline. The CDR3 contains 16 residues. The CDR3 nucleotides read TGTGCCAGCAGCGTAGTTCCGACCCCTTACACCGGGGAGCTGTTTTTT. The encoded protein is CASSVVPTPYTGELFF.